Following are 7 T cell receptor beta chains from one sample sequenced in a study of coeliac disease. Libraries were prepared by immunoSEQ multiplex PCR; TCRdb keeps only in-frame clonotypes and omits some of them. The sample shows thousands of clones, around 69% of them seen only once. The study, taken as a whole, reports: Lower clonality than controls marked TRB and TRG repertoires from active celiac intraepithelial and lamina propria samples.

For these receptors, no antigen is known. Material for sequencing was intraepithelial lymphocytes from the gut. Receptors were obtained from a woman between 18 and 29 years old with active celiac disease.

This clone was found a few times. This chain links TRBV21-1 with TRBJ2-6; TRBD2 is the table's D call and was not checked against the DNA. TRBV21-1 represents a pseudogene. The length of the CDR3 is 16 residues. DNA for the CDR3: TGTGCCAGCAGCAAGGACGGAGGGCTTGGGGCCAACGTCCTGACTTTC. Translation gives CASSKDGGLGANVLTF.

This clone has a handful of counts. The chain combines TRBV28 with TRBJ1-6, with 9 bases lining up with TRBD1. In germline, CDR1 is MDHEN, CDR2 SYDVKM. The length of the CDR3 is 17 residues. V lost 3 bases and J lost 10; bases outside the gene matches: 13. The CDR3 protein is CASSFPWDREVYSPLHF. The DNA for the CDR3 is TGTGCCAGCAGTTTCCCGTGGGACAGGGAGGTGTACTCACCCCTCCACTTT.

This chain uses TRBV20-1 with TRBJ2-7; maybe TRBD1 (5 bases). Germline assignment: CDR1 DFQATT and CDR2 SNEGSKA (reference sequence). This CDR3 has 11 residues. Written as DNA, the CDR3 is TGCAGCAAAGGGGTTTCCTACGAGCAGTACTTC. It is translated as CSKGVSYEQYF.

This clone turned up a few times. The chain combines TRBV5-5 with TRBJ2-7, with 8 bases that match TRBD1. Trimming removed 3 bases from V and 0 bases from J; junction bases left unmatched: 5. This CDR3 has 15 amino acids. CDR1 is SGHKS, CDR2 YYEKEE, per germline (reference sequence). The CDR3 region is CASSWGQESSYEQYV. The CDR3 DNA reads as TGTGCCAGCAGCTGGGGACAGGAGAGCTCCTACGAGCAGTACGTC.

In this sample, this clone turned up once. This sequence joins TRBV7-3 and TRBJ2-3; D might be TRBD1 (6 bases). The V gene's germline CDR1 is SGHTA and CDR2 FQGTGA. V lost 3 bases and J lost 6, with 16 bases in between. This CDR3 is built from 15 residues. CDR3 residues: CASSFGQSSWDTQYF. CDR3 nucleotides: TGTGCCAGCAGCTTTGGACAGAGTAGTTGGGATACGCAGTATTTT.

The chain links TRBV29-1 to TRBJ2-4; tentative D call: TRBD2 (5 bases). Trimming took off 2 bases at V and 0 bases at J, with 5 bases between the two ends. Per germline, CDR1 SQVTM and CDR2 ANQGSEA. The CDR3 has 13 residues. The CDR3 coding sequence is TGCAGCGTTGAACGGGGAGCCAAAAACATTCAGTACTTC. This encodes CSVERGAKNIQYF.

The V call is TRBV6-1, the J call TRBJ1-1; D not certain. Germline CDR1 reads MNHNS; CDR2 reads SASEGT. The germline V and J ends were trimmed by 8 bases and 4 bases, with 20 bases remaining between them. CDR3 length equals 15 residues. Here the CDR3 DNA reads TGTGCCAGCTGCCTTTTTCCCAGTTCTCCCACTGAAGCTTTCTTT. Amino acids: CASCLFPSSPTEAFF.